This note documents a single TCR beta chain sequence. The antigen is unknown. CDR3 size: 13 residues. Per germline, CDR1 SGHAT and CDR2 FQNNGV. Trimming cost V 6 bases and J 11 bases, with 17 bases left between them. This sample stems from a study of OX40 agonist ivuxolimab in advanced cancers. Overall study context: Patients with hepatocellular carcinoma, melanoma, renal cell or head and neck cancer made up the dose-escalation patients. Among those treated, three patients had partial responses, one with hepatocellular carcinoma and two with cutaneous melanoma.

The protocol was immunoSEQ multiplex PCR, while the TCRdb copy is restricted to in-frame clones and leaves out a portion. The repertoire holds some 80,000 clones, with roughly 86% as singletons. Study-wide results and limits: With doses of 0.1 to 3.0 mg/kg, CD4+ and CD8+ blood T cells had undergone clonal expansion by week 6. Expanded clones were, on average, more numerous in CD8+ T cells than in CD4+.

This TCR was recovered from an adult with an advanced solid tumor such as melanoma, head and neck, liver or kidney cancer. The specimen comprised CD4+ or CD8+ T cells sorted from blood, sampled in a trial of the OX40 agonist ivuxolimab. The chain carries TRBV11-2 and TRBJ1-5; possibly TRBD1 for D (6 bases). CDR3 nucleotides: TGTGCCAGCAGTTCCACAGGGATCAGGACCCAGCATTTT. This translates into CASSSTGIRTQHF.